This T cell receptor (beta chain) was identified during a study of post-analysis software for immune sequencing data. Study information: Patients with relapsing-remitting, secondary progressive and progressive-relapsing multiple sclerosis courses were all represented. Study observations and caveats: Multiple sclerosis patients had significantly lower normalized Chao1 diversity than controls. Patients used about 5 TRBV segments, including TRBV5-6, TRBV5-1 and TRBV20-1, more often than controls.

This CDR3 is built from 16 residues. The germline gives CDR1 DFQATT, CDR2 SNEGSKA (reference sequence). In the case of this clonotype: No antigen is known for it. This could be a read error, since a much larger clone is one nucleotide away.

Built from TCR beta cDNA, the libraries had unique molecular identifiers in them. TCRdb used MiXCR to reprocess the PCR reads, holding one entry per CDR3 protein. The table has approximately 730,000 distinct CDR3 sequences, roughly 30% seen once. The material sequenced was blood. The TCR was taken from a girl aged 10-17 years with multiple sclerosis. This sequence joins TRBV20-1 and TRBJ1-6; TRBD1 aligns across 7 bases. CDR3 protein: CGASHRQGPYNSPLHF. DNA of the CDR3: TGCGGTGCTAGTCATAGACAGGGCCCCTATAATTCACCCCTCCACTTT.